This TCR beta chain was profiled in a study of cytomegalovirus exposure and HLA in healthy donors. The CDR3 sequence is 18 residues long. V shed 3 bases, J shed 5 bases, and the junction held 10 bases outside the gene matches. Germline V gene data show CDR1 as SGHNT and CDR2 as YENEEA. Both 60 Vbeta primers and 13 Jbeta primers went into the PCR. Generated by immunoSEQ multiplex PCR, the TCRdb table keeps only in-frame clones and is missing some. The table includes about 160,000 clones, about 64% detected once. The material sequenced was PBMCs. The sequence came from a woman aged 60-75 years in good health and CMV-seropositive. The gene calls are TRBV11-3 and TRBJ2-2, with TRBD2 matching 12 bases. CDR3 sequence reads: CASSFRASGRADTGELFF. In DNA, the CDR3 is TGTGCCAGCAGCTTCAGGGCTAGCGGGAGGGCTGATACCGGGGAGCTGTTTTTT.